Shown below are 24 T cell receptor beta chains from a single sample sequenced in a study of blood T cell repertoires in COVID-19. TCRdb's copy holds only in-frame clones and misses some; the assay was immunoSEQ multiplex PCR. Counted here are 150,000 to 200,000 clones, 84% occurring once; the ten biggest clones make up roughly 2.5%. The sample consisted of peripheral blood. Receptors originate from a woman of 80 years or more with COVID-19, enrolled during active disease.

This clone was seen just once. The chain combines TRBV6-5 with TRBJ2-3, with 9 bases aligning to TRBD2. Germline V lookup: CDR1 MNHEY, CDR2 SVGAGI. The V segment lost 5 bases and the J segment 3 bases; nucleotides outside the gene matches: 6. CDR3 length: 15 amino acids. As DNA, the CDR3 is TGTGCCAGCAGTCCTGGTAGCGGGAGAACAGATACGCAGTATTTT. The encoded protein is CASSPGSGRTDTQYF.

This chain connects TRBV2 to TRBJ2-1; 9 bases are shared with TRBD2. V was pared by 5 bases and J by 9 bases, with 2 bases of the junction left unmatched. Germline V gene lookup returns CDR1 SNHLY and CDR2 FYNNEI. This CDR3 comprises 12 residues. Written as DNA, the CDR3 is TGTGCCAGCAGTCGGACTAGCGTTGAGCAGTTCTTC. It is translated as CASSRTSVEQFF.

V and J are TRBV28 and TRBJ2-2; TRBD1 agrees at 7 bases. Trimming took 8 bases from V and 4 from J; bases not matched to a gene: 10. Germline assignment: CDR1 MDHEN and CDR2 SYDVKM. This CDR3 region has 15 residues. The CDR3 nucleotides read TGTGCCAGCGATAAGACAGGGCTAGGCACCGGGGAGCTGTTTTTT. Its protein is CASDKTGLGTGELFF. Looking up the rest from reference TRBV28 and TRBJ2-2 gives the full variable domain: DVKVTQSSRYLVKRTGEKVFLECVQDMDHENMFWYRQDPGLGLRLIYFSYDVKMKEKGDIPEGYSVSREKKERFSLILESASTNQTSMYLCASDKTGLGTGELFFGEGSRLTVL.

The V gene is TRBV7-6, the J gene TRBJ1-1, with a possible D match to TRBD1 (5 bases). This CDR3 has 15 residues. Trimming removed 3 bases at V and 0 bases at J, with 11 bases between. Germline CDR1 is SGHVS and CDR2 is FNYEAQ. CDR3 bases: TGTGCCAGCAGCTTTGCCCCAGGGATGAACACTGAAGCTTTCTTT. The encoded protein is CASSFAPGMNTEAFF.

The V call is TRBV5-1, the J call TRBJ1-4; TRBD1 agrees at 11 bases. The CDR3 sequence is 16 residues long. V shed 3 bases and J 8 bases; nucleotides not matched to a gene: 9. Germline V CDR1 and CDR2: SGHRS, YFSETQ. The CDR3 loop is CASSSGTGGSNEKLFF. The DNA of the CDR3 is TGCGCCAGCAGCTCCGGGACAGGGGGAAGTAACGAAAAACTGTTTTTT.

This clone was picked up a small number of times. CDR3 amino acids: CASSPEGGKETQYF. CDR3 sequence (DNA): TGTGCCAGCAGCCCAGAGGGGGGGAAAGAGACCCAGTACTTC. This chain joins TRBV5-4 and TRBJ2-5; D might be TRBD2 (7 bases). With 4 bases removed from V and 3 bases from J, the gap between germline ends came to 13 bases. Germline values: CDR1 SGHNT, CDR2 YYREEE (reference sequence). CDR3 length: 14 amino acids.

This chain uses TRBV18 with TRBJ2-7; 11 nucleotides align to TRBD2. Germline loops: CDR1 KGHSH, CDR2 LQKENI. V was clipped by 3 bases and J by 2 bases; unmatched bases: 6. This CDR3 region has 16 residues. The DNA for the CDR3 is TGTGCCAGCTCACCGCTAGCGGGGGGCTCCACCTACGAGCAGTACTTC. Protein product: CASSPLAGGSTYEQYF.

The rearrangement joins TRBV28 to TRBJ2-2, with D tentatively TRBD2 (5 bases). There are 14 residues in the CDR3. Germline CDR1 MDHEN, CDR2 SYDVKM. Trimming left V 3 bases short and J 9 bases short, with 14 bases between. CDR3: CASSFPGLGRELFF. The CDR3 nucleotides read TGTGCCAGCAGTTTTCCCGGACTCGGTAGGGAGCTGTTTTTT.

This sequence joins TRBV5-1 and TRBJ2-7; 9 bases map to TRBD1. Germline V lookup: CDR1 SGHRS, CDR2 YFSETQ. The length of the CDR3 is 15 residues. Trimming at V came to 4 bases and at J to 5 bases, leaving 10 bases not matched to a gene. The CDR3 DNA sequence: TGCGCCAGCAGCGTGTCGGGACAGGGTTCCGACGAGCAGTACTTC. Translating it yields CASSVSGQGSDEQYF.

The CDR3 DNA is TGTGCCAGCTCACCACGGACAGGAAACACCGGGGAGCTGTTTTTT. Residues: CASSPRTGNTGELFF. The rearrangement joins TRBV18 to TRBJ2-2; TRBD1 matches at 7 bases. CDR3 length: 15 residues. J gave up 2 bases and V 1 base, and 1 base lay outside the gene matches. Germline CDR1 and CDR2: KGHSH and LQKENI.

V and J are TRBV11-2 and TRBJ2-2; 8 nucleotides agree with TRBD2. The J segment lost 12 bases and the V segment lost 1 base, leaving 4 bases of the junction unmatched. This CDR3 is 13 amino acids long. Germline-derived CDR1 and CDR2 are SGHAT and FQNNGV. CDR3 in amino acids: CASSLVGGGKLFF. The CDR3 nucleotides are TGTGCCAGCAGCTTAGTCGGCGGGGGGAAGCTGTTTTTT.

This chain uses TRBV2 with TRBJ2-3; TRBD2 matches at 8 bases. Looked up from germline, CDR1 is SNHLY and CDR2 is FYNNEI. The CDR3 runs 16 residues. The ends lost 5 bases at V and 4 bases at J; junction bases unmatched: 11. The CDR3 is CASSPLGGGLSDTQYF. The CDR3, as DNA: TGTGCCAGCAGTCCCCTCGGGGGGGGCCTCTCAGATACGCAGTATTTT.

This clone was found once. The J gene is TRBJ1-2, the V gene TRBV19; 7 bases agree with TRBD1. V was pared by 5 bases and J by 10 bases, with 10 bases of the junction left unmatched. Germline V gene lookup returns CDR1 LNHDA and CDR2 SQIVND (reference sequence). CDR3 size: 13 residues. CDR3 sequence reads: CASSSPGQFVYTF. CDR3 DNA: TGTGCCAGTAGTTCGCCGGGACAGTTCGTCTACACCTTC.

This clone was observed once. V usage is TRBV7-3 and J usage is TRBJ2-3; 7 positions agree with TRBD2. This CDR3 region has 14 residues. Germline values: CDR1 SGHTA, CDR2 FQGTGA. With V trimmed by 5 bases and J by 2 bases, 4 bases remained unmatched. This chain's CDR3 is CASSPGTTTDTQYF. In DNA, the CDR3 is TGTGCCAGCAGCCCTGGGACTACCACAGATACGCAGTATTTT.

CDR3 sequence: CASSYTNYGYTF. CDR3 bases: TGTGCCAGCAGCTACACTAACTATGGCTACACCTTC. J is TRBJ1-2 and V is TRBV13; no definite D call. V was clipped by 4 bases and J by 0 bases, with 3 bases between them. The germline CDR1 and CDR2 sequences are PRHDT and FYEKMQ (reference sequence). The CDR3 has 12 residues.

The chain carries TRBV5-5 and TRBJ2-5; D gene ambiguous. V was cut by 0 bases and J by 2 bases, with 5 bases left in between. The CDR3 runs to 13 residues. CDR1 is SGHKS, CDR2 YYEKEE, per germline (reference sequence). The CDR3 nucleotides read TGTGCCAGCAGCTTGGCAACTCAAGAGACCCAGTACTTC. As protein: CASSLATQETQYF.

The chain carries TRBV6-5 and TRBJ2-3; 10 nucleotides match TRBD2. The junction had 6 bases not matched to a gene; V was cut back by 6 bases and J by 3 bases. The CDR3 consists of 15 residues. Germline V CDR1 and CDR2: MNHEY, SVGAGI. This chain's CDR3 is CASRERGGRTDTQYF. The CDR3 bases are TGTGCCAGCAGGGAGCGGGGGGGCCGGACAGATACGCAGTATTTT.

The gene calls are TRBV5-1 and TRBJ2-7; tentative D call: TRBD1 (5 bases). CDR1 is SGHRS and CDR2 is YFSETQ in the germline V gene. Deletions cut 0 bases from V and 7 bases from J, with 14 bases between. The CDR3 is 14 amino acids. CDR3 loop: CASSLEVGANEQYF. In DNA form, the CDR3 reads TGCGCCAGCAGCTTGGAGGTAGGGGCTAATGAGCAGTACTTC.

Only a few counts were recorded for this clone. The chain links TRBV6-2 or TRBV6-3 to TRBJ2-5; 15 nucleotides agree with TRBD2. Trimming at V came to 3 bases and at J to 4 bases, leaving 6 bases not matched to a gene. This CDR3 is 17 amino acids long. Per germline, CDR1 MNHEY and CDR2 SVGEGT. CDR3 sequence reads: CASSYWTSGRDRETQYF. CDR3 coding DNA: TGTGCCAGCAGTTATTGGACTAGCGGGAGGGATAGAGAGACCCAGTACTTC.

This chain uses TRBV28 with TRBJ1-2, with D unclear. Deletions cut 3 bases from V and 4 bases from J, with 9 bases between. Germline lookup yields CDR1 MDHEN and CDR2 SYDVKM. CDR3 length equals 13 residues. The CDR3 DNA reads TGTGCCAGCAGTTTGAGGAGGGCCTATGGCTACACCTTC. Encoded protein: CASSLRRAYGYTF.

The V gene is TRBV5-4, the J gene TRBJ2-5, with 7 bases that match TRBD2. CDR3 length: 15 residues. V lost 0 bases to trimming and J lost 0 bases; unmatched junction nucleotides: 2. CDR1 and CDR2 (germline): SGHNT, YYREEE (reference sequence). CDR3 residues: CASSLGLADQETQYF. The CDR3 DNA is TGTGCCAGCAGCTTGGGTCTAGCGGACCAAGAGACCCAGTACTTC. Full variable domain (remainder filled in from reference TRBV5-4 and TRBJ2-5): ETGVTQSPTHLIKTRGQQVTLRCSSQSGHNTVSWYQQALGQGPQFIFQYYREEENGRGNFPPRFSGLQFPNYSSELNVNALELDDSALYLCASSLGLADQETQYFGPGTRLLVL.

The chain uses TRBV10-3 and TRBJ1-1; maybe TRBD1 (5 bases). The germline V gene encodes CDR1 ENHRY and CDR2 SYGVKD. The CDR3 runs 13 residues. V was pared by 5 bases and J by 0 bases, with 7 bases between. The CDR3 region is CAISRGVNTEAFF. CDR3 DNA sequence: TGTGCCATCAGTCGGGGGGTGAACACTGAAGCTTTCTTT.

The V gene is TRBV3-1 (or the pseudogene TRBV3-2), the J gene TRBJ2-3, with 8 bases identical to TRBD1. V shed 5 bases and J 4 bases; nucleotides not matched to a gene: 8. Germline CDR1 reads LGHDT; CDR2 reads YNNKEL (reference sequence). The length of the CDR3 is 15 residues. Written as DNA, the CDR3 is TGTGCCAGCAGCTCCCGGACAGGGATGCCAGATACGCAGTATTTT. Translation: CASSSRTGMPDTQYF.

The chain recombines TRBV4-2 with TRBJ2-1; 10 bases agree with TRBD2. Germline values: CDR1 LGHNA, CDR2 YNFKEQ. The CDR3 sequence is 16 residues long. Trimming removed 4 bases from V and 9 bases from J; junction bases left unmatched: 12. CDR3 amino acids: CASSLLSGRGSGEQFF. The DNA for the CDR3 is TGTGCCAGCAGCCTCCTGAGCGGGAGGGGAAGCGGTGAGCAGTTCTTC.